The rows below give T cell receptor beta chains drawn from one sample of a study of T-cell memory formation after mild COVID-19. TCRdb reprocessed the 5' RACE reads via MiXCR and lists one record per CDR3 protein. This sample carries about 620,000 distinct CDR3 sequences, about a sixth of them seen once, and the ten largest clones take approximately 12%. Sequencing was done on a sample of PBMCs or a T cell subset sorted from them (not recorded which). All receptors derive from an adult woman who had mild COVID-19 (a few samples of this study predate the infection). Cell type and time point are not known. CDR3s include the opening cysteine and the closing phenylalanine or tryptophan. The D gene is left open where the match is weak. The listing skips clone size in some rows; elsewhere it reads once, few, many or a size class.

j_call d_call clone_size v_call cdr3_aa cdr3_nt
TRBJ1-5 . few TRBV20-1 CSALTGLNQPQHF TGCAGTGCCCTTACAGGGCTCAATCAGCCCCAGCATTTT
TRBJ2-1 . . TRBV6-5 CASSYSKGLTDEQFF TGTGCCAGCAGTTACTCTAAAGGCCTAACCGATGAGCAGTTCTTC
TRBJ1-5 . once TRBV18 CASSPPASLNQPQHF TGTGCCAGCTCACCACCCGCCAGCCTCAATCAGCCCCAGCATTTT
TRBJ2-5 TRBD2 few TRBV6-5 CASSYSSGSGGARSETQYF TGTGCCAGCAGTTACTCGAGCGGTAGCGGGGGGGCCCGTTCAGAGACCCAGTACTTC
TRBJ2-5 . . TRBV7-2 CASNPRVGFQETQYF TGTGCCAGCAACCCGCGGGTTGGTTTTCAAGAGACCCAGTACTTC
TRBJ2-5 TRBD2 . TRBV5-6 CASSSVALAGAGTQYF TGTGCCAGCAGCTCTGTGGCCCTAGCGGGGGCGGGGACCCAGTACTTC
TRBJ2-5 TRBD2 once TRBV24-1 CATSDPRGLAGRETQYF TGTGCCACCAGTGACCCGCGAGGACTAGCGGGGAGAGAGACCCAGTACTTC
TRBJ2-5 . few TRBV7-3 CASSFGQRGETQYF TGTGCCAGCAGCTTTGGACAACGCGGAGAGACCCAGTACTTC
TRBJ2-7 TRBD1 . TRBV5-1 CASIGQESYEQYF TGCGCCAGCATCGGACAGGAGTCCTACGAGCAGTACTTC
TRBJ2-4 . few TRBV7-8 CASSSTGTAKNIQYF TGTGCCAGCAGCAGTACCGGGACCGCCAAAAACATTCAGTACTTC
TRBJ2-7 TRBD2 many TRBV7-9 CASSLDPSGTYEQYF TGTGCCAGCAGCTTGGATCCTAGCGGAACCTACGAGCAGTACTTC
TRBJ1-2 . . TRBV5-6 CASHTAGAGNYGYTF TGTGCCAGCCACACGGCAGGGGCTGGTAACTATGGCTACACCTTC
TRBJ1-2 TRBD1 . TRBV5-1 CASSLIETGDGYTF TGCGCCAGCAGCTTGATCGAGACAGGGGATGGCTACACCTTC
TRBJ2-4 . . TRBV7-6 CARGGTFRAKNIQYF TGTGCCAGAGGGGGGACTTTTCGAGCCAAAAACATTCAGTACTTC
TRBJ1-4 . few TRBV5-6 CASSLSAATNEKLFF TGTGCCAGCAGCTTGTCGGCTGCAACTAATGAAAAACTGTTTTTT
TRBJ2-2 . . TRBV19 CASRAPGTQDTGELFF TGTGCCAGTAGGGCTCCCGGGACCCAAGACACCGGGGAGCTGTTTTTT
TRBJ2-3 TRBD2 few TRBV5-4 CASSLVKLAGRSTDTQYF TGTGCCAGCAGCTTGGTTAAACTAGCGGGGCGTAGCACAGATACGCAGTATTTT
TRBJ1-1 . . TRBV7-3 CASSPTLYNTEAFF TGTGCCAGCAGCCCCACCCTCTATAACACTGAAGCTTTCTTT
TRBJ2-7 . . TRBV29-1 CSVGQDLSYEQYF TGCAGCGTTGGGCAGGATTTGTCTTACGAGCAGTACTTC
TRBJ2-1 . few TRBV6-2/TRBV6-3 CASRLRSSYNEQFF TGTGCCAGCAGACTACGTAGCAGCTACAATGAGCAGTTCTTC
TRBJ2-7 . few TRBV5-6 CASSKGQSYEQYF TGTGCCAGCAGCAAAGGACAGTCCTACGAGCAGTACTTC
TRBJ2-3 TRBD2 many TRBV4-2 CASSRYHPTSGRALTDTQYF TGTGCCAGCAGCCGATACCACCCAACTAGCGGGAGGGCCCTCACAGATACGCAGTATTTT
TRBJ2-3 TRBD2 . TRBV6-5 CASSLQAGVSDTQYF TGTGCCAGCAGTTTGCAAGCGGGAGTGTCAGATACGCAGTATTTT
TRBJ1-1 . . TRBV3-1 CASSPGGWRNTEAFF TGTGCCAGCAGCCCCGGGGGATGGAGGAACACTGAAGCTTTCTTT
TRBJ2-6 . . TRBV15 CATSSRGTGANVLTF TGTGCCACCAGCAGTAGGGGGACCGGGGCCAACGTCCTGACTTTC
TRBJ1-5 . . TRBV7-2 CASSLAQGGSNQPQHF TGTGCCAGCAGCTTAGCGCAGGGCGGGAGCAATCAGCCCCAGCATTTT
TRBJ2-4 TRBD2 . TRBV2 CASRDLTSEENIQYF TGTGCCAGCAGAGATCTGACTAGCGAAGAAAACATTCAGTACTTC
TRBJ2-1 . . TRBV7-9 CASSPSVGKFF TGTGCCAGCAGCCCCTCTGTAGGCAAGTTCTTC
TRBJ1-1 . . TRBV9 CASSGGVEWAEAFF TGTGCCAGCAGCGGCGGGGTGGAGTGGGCTGAAGCTTTCTTT
TRBJ2-7 TRBD2 few TRBV18 CASSLSVTSAYEQYF TGTGCCAGCTCACTCTCCGTGACTAGCGCTTACGAGCAGTACTTC
TRBJ2-3 TRBD1 few TRBV11-2 CASSLRGTGSSTDTQYF TGTGCCAGCAGCTTAAGGGGGACAGGGAGTTCCACAGATACGCAGTATTTT
TRBJ2-2 . few TRBV30 CACRSWESVGELFF TGTGCCTGTCGTTCGTGGGAGTCGGTCGGGGAGCTGTTTTTT
TRBJ1-4 TRBD1 many TRBV4-1 CASSNTGVGEKLFF TGCGCCAGCAGCAATACAGGGGTGGGTGAAAAACTGTTTTTT
TRBJ1-1 . few TRBV7-8 CASSPRTATRAFF TGTGCCAGCAGCCCTAGGACAGCGACCCGTGCTTTCTTT
TRBJ1-6 TRBD1 few TRBV19 CASSRRQGDNSPLHF TGTGCCAGTAGCCGCCGACAGGGAGATAATTCACCCCTCCACTTT
TRBJ2-7 TRBD2 few TRBV6-2/TRBV6-3 CASRDWTSDTYEQYF TGTGCCAGCAGGGATTGGACTAGCGACACCTACGAGCAGTACTTC
TRBJ1-5 TRBD1 . TRBV27 CASSRGEINQPQHF TGTGCCAGCAGCAGGGGGGAAATCAATCAGCCCCAGCATTTT
TRBJ2-5 . few TRBV6-5 CASPGGGRRETQYF TGTGCCAGTCCGGGTGGGGGGCGTAGGGAGACCCAGTACTTC
TRBJ2-5 TRBD2 once TRBV4-3 CASSHSQAGETPYF TGCGCCAGCAGCCACTCCCAGGCGGGGGAGACCCCGTACTTC
TRBJ2-1 TRBD2 few TRBV7-9 CASSPAAGAGGPGEQFF TGTGCCAGCAGCCCAGCCGCCGGGGCGGGAGGGCCTGGTGAGCAGTTCTTC
TRBJ2-2 . . TRBV7-6 CASSLAPRQYNTGELFF TGTGCCAGCAGCTTAGCCCCTCGACAGTATAACACCGGGGAGCTGTTTTTT
TRBJ2-1 . few TRBV14 CASSQDRRGYNEQFF TGTGCCAGCAGCCAAGATCGGAGGGGATACAATGAGCAGTTCTTC